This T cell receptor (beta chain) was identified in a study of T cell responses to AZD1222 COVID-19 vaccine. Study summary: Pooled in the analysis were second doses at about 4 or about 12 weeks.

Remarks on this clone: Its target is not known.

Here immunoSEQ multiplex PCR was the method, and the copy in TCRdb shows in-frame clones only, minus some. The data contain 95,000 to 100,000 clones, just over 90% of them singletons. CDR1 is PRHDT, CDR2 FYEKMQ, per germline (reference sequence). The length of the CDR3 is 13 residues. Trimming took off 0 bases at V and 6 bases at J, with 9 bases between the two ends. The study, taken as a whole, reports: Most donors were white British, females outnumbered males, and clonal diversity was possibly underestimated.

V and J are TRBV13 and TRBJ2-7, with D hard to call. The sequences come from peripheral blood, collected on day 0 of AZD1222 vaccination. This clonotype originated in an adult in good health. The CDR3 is CASSLGSGAEQYF. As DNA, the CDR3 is TGTGCCAGCAGCTTAGGATCTGGTGCCGAGCAGTACTTC.